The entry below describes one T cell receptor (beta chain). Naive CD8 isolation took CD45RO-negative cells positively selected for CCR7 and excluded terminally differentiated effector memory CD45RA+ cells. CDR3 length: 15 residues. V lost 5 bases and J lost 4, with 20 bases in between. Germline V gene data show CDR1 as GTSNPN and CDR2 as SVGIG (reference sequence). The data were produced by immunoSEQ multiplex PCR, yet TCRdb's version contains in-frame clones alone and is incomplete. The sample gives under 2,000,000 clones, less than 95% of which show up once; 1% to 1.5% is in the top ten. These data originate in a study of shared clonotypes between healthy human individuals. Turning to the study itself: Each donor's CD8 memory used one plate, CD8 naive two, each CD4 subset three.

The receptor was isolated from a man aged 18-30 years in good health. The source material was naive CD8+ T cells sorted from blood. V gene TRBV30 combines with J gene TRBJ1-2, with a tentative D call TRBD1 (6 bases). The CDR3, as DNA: TGTGCCTGGGGGACCCCAGGGGAAGAGAGCTATGGCTACACCTTC. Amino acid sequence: CAWGTPGEESYGYTF. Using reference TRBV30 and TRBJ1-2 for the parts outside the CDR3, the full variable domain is SQTIHQWPATLVQPVGSPLSLECTVEGTSNPNLYWYRQAAGRGLQLLFYSVGIGQISSEVPQNLSASRPQDRQFILSSKKLLLSDSGFYLCAWGTPGEESYGYTFGSGTRLTVV.